Each of the 9 T cell receptor beta chains below was sequenced from the same sample in a study of CD8+CD57+ T cells in acquired aplastic anemia (dated by TCRdb to the late 2010s). This sample was sequenced with an Illumina HiSeq 2000. Profiling of TCR beta VDJ combinations and CDR3 sequences used genomic DNA as the template. The public reads were run again by TCRdb, first through fastp at Q25 and then through MiXCR, and only productive beta chains were kept. Every entry covers one CDR3 protein and lists the most common genes and DNA from its rows. Recorded for this sample are 200,000 to 250,000 distinct CDR3 sequences; roughly 55% of them occurred a single time. Approximately 30% of the sample rests with the top ten. The specimen sequenced was sorted CD4+, CD8+, or CD8+CD57+ T cells (not recorded which) from PBMCs. All receptors come from a human donor in good health.

Comments on this clonotype: Given the absence of the conserved phenylalanine or tryptophan at the CDR3 end, a read error is likely. The limits of the CDR3 on the DNA are not certain, so only TCRdb's listed CDR3 is given. The chain recombines TRBV29-1 with TRBJ2-1. Germline loops: CDR1 SQVTM, CDR2 ANQGSEA. The CDR3 is 12 residues long, counting both termini. CDR3 protein: CSVDLAYNEQSL.

The chain couples TRBV15 to TRBJ1-5, with no clear D. The germline gives CDR1 LNHNV, CDR2 YYDKDF (reference sequence). The length of the CDR3 is 8 residues. CDR3 region: CSNQPQHF. DNA of the CDR3: TGTAGCAATCAGCCCCAGCATTTT. Combining the CDR3 with reference TRBV15 and TRBJ1-5 gives the whole variable domain DAMVIQNPRYQVTQFGKPVTLSCSQTLNHNVMYWYQQKSSQAPKLLFHYYDKDFNNEADTPDNFQSRRPNTSFCFLDIRSPGLGDTAMYLCSNQPQHFGDGTRLSIL.

This clonotype showed up many times. This chain joins TRBV11-2 and TRBJ1-1, with D perhaps TRBD1 (6 bases). Per germline, CDR1 SGHAT and CDR2 FQNNGV. CDR3 length equals 15 residues. V was pared by 2 bases and J by 6 bases, with 16 bases between. CDR3 DNA: TGTGCCAGCAGCTTATGGGTCTCTGGGGGCGCTGAAGCTTTCTTT. Its translation: CASSLWVSGGAEAFF.

The chain employs TRBV19 and TRBJ2-7; either TRBD1 or TRBD2 may supply D (5 bases each). The CDR3 has 12 residues. Looked up from germline, CDR1 is LNHDA and CDR2 is SQIVND (reference sequence). V lost 5 bases, J lost 6 bases, and 11 bases lay in between. The CDR3 here is CASSQGDGEQYF. The CDR3 DNA reads TGTGCCAGTAGTCAGGGAGACGGCGAGCAGTACTTC.

This clonotype was recorded at least ten times. The V call is TRBV7-6, the J call TRBJ2-3; TRBD2 matches at 9 bases. CDR1 and CDR2 from the germline V gene are SGHVS and FNYEAQ. J lost 3 bases, V lost 2 bases, and 3 bases had no gene match. This CDR3 is built from 15 residues. Here the CDR3 DNA reads TGTGCCAGCAGCTTAAAGGCGGGGGGGACAGATACGCAGTATTTT. Residues: CASSLKAGGTDTQYF.

The genes are TRBV9 and TRBJ1-6, with 10 bases fitting TRBD1. The CDR3 spans 14 residues. CDR1 SGDLS and CDR2 YYNGEE come from the germline V gene. V gave up 3 bases and J gave up 8 bases; unmatched junction bases: 2. The CDR3 loop reads CASSAGTGDSPLHF. Written as DNA, the CDR3 is TGTGCCAGCAGCGCCGGGACAGGGGATTCACCCCTCCACTTT.

The CDR3 here is CSAPRQGSYNEQFF. For the CDR3, the DNA is TGCAGTGCTCCTAGACAGGGCTCCTACAATGAGCAGTTCTTC. The gene calls are TRBV20-1 and TRBJ2-1; TRBD1 matches at 7 bases. This CDR3 comprises 14 residues. CDR1 is DFQATT and CDR2 is SNEGSKA in the germline V gene (reference sequence). Trimming at V came to 5 bases and at J to 0 bases, leaving 4 bases not matched to a gene.

CDR3: CASSGQADNSPLHF. DNA for the CDR3: TGTGCCAGCAGTGGACAGGCAGATAATTCACCCCTCCACTTT. J is TRBJ1-6 and V is TRBV2; perhaps TRBD1 as D (6 bases). The CDR3 consists of 14 residues. Germline V gene data show CDR1 as SNHLY and CDR2 as FYNNEI. Trimming took 4 bases from V and 5 from J, leaving 9 bases between them.

This chain links TRBV11-3 with TRBJ2-5; 16 positions agree with TRBD2. The CDR3 totals 17 residues. V shed 4 bases, J shed 3 bases, and the junction held 5 bases outside the gene matches. Germline CDR1 is SGHNT and CDR2 is YENEEA. The CDR3 sequence: CASSSGTSGRAEETQYF. The CDR3 DNA reads as TGTGCCAGCAGCTCCGGGACTAGCGGGAGGGCTGAAGAGACCCAGTACTTC.